This TCR beta chain was retrieved from a study of blood T cell repertoires in COVID-19 (TCRdb year 2020). As for the study more broadly: Collaborator samples came from the United States, Italy and Spain and covered acute and convalescent phases of COVID-19. Subjects who had been exposed to COVID-19, were actively infected with it, or had recovered from it provided the deeply sampled blood TCRbeta repertoires that made up the dataset. The samples were drawn from the first 160 participants of the ongoing ImmuneRACE study and from 1,254 subjects provided by 6 global collaborators. The repertoires were made available in a free public database intended to serve as a resource for research on the immune response to SARS-CoV-2. The material from the prospective study consisted of cDNA or gDNA derived from T cells, B-cell-depleted T cells, or PBMCs. Where available, HLA class I and class II types were taken from metadata supplied by the sample provider and were not determined by assay-based typing. The sample metadata nearly always contained a de-identified subject ID, COVID-19 status, age in years and sex.

What the study reported, not specific to this receptor: The quantity of clinical and demographic metadata differed by source and by participant and was supplied without curation.

V ends up 4 bases short and J 6 bases short, with an unmatched junction base count of 11. CDR1 and CDR2 were assigned from the germline V gene (reference sequence) as LGHDT and YNNKEL. Its CDR3 holds 16 amino acids, cysteine through phenylalanine. Left in the record is the CDR3 DNA by itself, 48 bases read in frame from the first base. TCRbeta CDR3 regions were amplified from genomic DNA using the immunoSEQ Assay, a bias-controlled multiplex PCR. Concerning the study's data processing: Within the assay, amplification of reference gene primers was used to estimate how many nucleated cells each sample contained. To quantify the absolute abundance of each unique TCRbeta CDR3 rearrangement, sequence reads were collapsed and filtered. Productive Simpson clonality was computed per sample as the square root of Simpson's diversity index over productive rearrangements. TCRdb re-hosts the immuneACCESS table, in-frame sequences only. Its copies lack some clones; in the studies checked, an unresolved V gene accounts for under half of them, and the cause for the rest is not known. The DNA was the basis for D and trimming; V, J and clone size are from that table. For this sample there are 98,000 or so clones; less than 75% appear just once. Of the sample, 1.5% to 2% falls within the top ten clones.

Each collaborating institution followed its own protocols to collect whole blood in K2EDTA tubes. For TCRbeta analysis, collaborator samples were shipped as frozen whole blood, as isolated PBMCs, or as DNA extracted from either sample type. This clone was detected once. Its antigen has not been determined. There are no base qualities to consult, and no much larger clone falls within one base. The rearranged segments are TRBV3-1 (or the pseudogene TRBV3-2) and TRBJ2-1, and TRBD1 aligns with 8 junction nucleotides. The receptor comes from a woman in her forties with acute or convalescent COVID-19. The sequenced sample consisted of peripheral blood. The sequenced DNA is TGTGCCAGCAGCCTAAGACAGGGGAAATTAGGCAATGAGCAGTTCTTC. Its protein is CASSLRQGKLGNEQFF.